This paragraph reports one T cell receptor beta chain. The antigen it recognizes is unknown. TCRdb lists the instrument as Illumina HiSeq 2000. TCR beta cDNA libraries were prepared using 5'RACE template switching, which introduced a universal primer site and unique molecular identifiers. cDNA synthesis was primed from the TCR beta constant segment, followed by two successive PCR amplification steps. The authors' pipeline ran thus. Reads were demultiplexed and grouped by UMI with MIGEC, and clonotypes were assembled and quantified with MiTCR. To exclude erroneous sequences, only TCR cDNA sequences supported by at least two reads were retained. The tcR package was used for downstream repertoire analysis, and clonotypes were matched between fractions using CDR3 nucleotide sequence together with V segment. VDJmatch was used to annotate antigen specificity against VDJdb, with one amino acid substitution in CDR3 permitted. After reprocessing by TCRdb, each CDR3 protein sequence is one entry, and no DNA is given. The V and J calls come from TCRdb's annotation, not from the publication. Per the sample table, the count is over 250,000 distinct CDR3 sequences. The ten largest clones represent around 3.9% of the sample.

From the cysteine through the phenylalanine, the CDR3 covers 16 amino acids. DNA for this receptor is not on file. Looking up the germline V gene yields CDR1 LGHNA and CDR2 YSLEER. To determine HCMV serostatus, a commercial ELISA kit was used to detect HCMV-specific IgG in serum. Ficoll density gradient centrifugation was used to isolate peripheral blood mononuclear cells from blood. This record comes from a study of T cells expressing NK-cell markers (TCRdb year 2020). Background on the whole study: Three sorted T-cell subsets (CD3+CD56+NKG2C+, CD3+CD56+NKG2C- and CD3+CD56-NKG2C+) from eight donors had their TCR beta-chain repertoires profiled. Among the eight sequenced donors, seven were HCMV-seropositive and one was HCMV-seronegative. The study sequenced eight donors, all healthy volunteers chosen at random: three men and five women. The libraries were sequenced on Illumina HiSeq 2000/2500, MiSeq or NextSeq, producing 2 x 150 bp reads. General conclusions and limits of the study: Whether the expanded NKG2C-expressing T cell clones were specific for HCMV antigens was left unclear. In more than 5 donors, the dominant CD3+CD56+NKG2C+ clonotypes ranked among the top 10 CD8+ clonotypes, making up about 1.0-7.0% of CD8+ T cells. Those dominant clonotypes were again the most abundant among CD3+CD56-NKG2C+ cells in four donors, at about 28.3-60.1%.

Sequenced material: blood T cells: a sorted CD56 or NKG2C T cell subset, CD4+ or CD8+ T cells, or bulk PBMC T cells (not recorded which). The clonotype originates from a woman aged 18 to 75 in good health. The rearrangement joined TRBV4-3 to TRBJ2-1. The CDR3 region has the sequence CASSQDSSYSYNEQFF.